These T cell receptor beta chains were read from a single sample in a study of shared clonotypes between healthy human individuals. Data came from immunoSEQ multiplex PCR; TCRdb stores just in-frame clones and leaves some out. The table shows 2.5 million or so clones, with roughly nine tenths occurring only once. Sequencing input: naive CD4+ T cells sorted from blood. These receptors were obtained from a man in his late teens or twenties in good health. Both conserved end residues are part of each CDR3. The D gene is left open where the match is weak. Clone sizes are given selectively: once, few, many, or a class where the clone is expanded.

V	D	J	size	DNA	CDR3
TRBV5-1	-	TRBJ1-2	-	TGCGCCAGCAGCTTGGGAGGGACCTATGGCTACACCTTC	CASSLGGTYGYTF
TRBV7-9	TRBD1	TRBJ1-2	-	TGTGCCAGCAGCTTATCCCAGGGGGCCTATGGCTACACCTTC	CASSLSQGAYGYTF
TRBV6-5	-	TRBJ1-3	-	TGTGCCAGCAGCTTAACTACGAACTCTGGAAACACCATATATTTT	CASSLTTNSGNTIYF
TRBV5-1	-	TRBJ1-6	few	TGCGCCAGCAGCTTGGGCGGGAGTTCACCCCTCCACTTT	CASSLGGSSPLHF
TRBV7-2	TRBD2	TRBJ2-1	-	TGTGCCAGCAGCTTAGTTAGCGGGGGGGCCGGTGAGCAGTTCTTC	CASSLVSGGAGEQFF
TRBV15	-	TRBJ2-4	once	TGTGCCACCAGCAGTGATCTGACGGCCAAAAACATTCAGTACTTC	CATSSDLTAKNIQYF
TRBV11-2	TRBD1	TRBJ1-2	-	TGTGCCAGCAGTCCTGACAGGGCCTATGGCTACACCTTC	CASSPDRAYGYTF
TRBV28	-	TRBJ1-1	-	TGTGCCAGCAGTTTGTTACGCCGGGCGGGGACTGAAGCTTTCTTT	CASSLLRRAGTEAFF
TRBV5-6	-	TRBJ2-3	-	TGTGCCAGCAACACAGCAGATACGCAGTATTTT	CASNTADTQYF
TRBV6-5	-	TRBJ1-3	-	TGTGCCAGCAGTTACTCGGAGAGAACTGGAAACACCATATATTTT	CASSYSERTGNTIYF
TRBV30	TRBD1	TRBJ1-6	-	TGTGCCTTAGGGGACAGGCAGTCAAATTCACCCCTCCACTTT	CALGDRQSNSPLHF
TRBV11-1	TRBD1	TRBJ2-4	-	TGTGCCAGCAGCCTCAGTCGGGACAGGGGAAGGCACATTCAGTACTTC	CASSLSRDRGRHIQYF